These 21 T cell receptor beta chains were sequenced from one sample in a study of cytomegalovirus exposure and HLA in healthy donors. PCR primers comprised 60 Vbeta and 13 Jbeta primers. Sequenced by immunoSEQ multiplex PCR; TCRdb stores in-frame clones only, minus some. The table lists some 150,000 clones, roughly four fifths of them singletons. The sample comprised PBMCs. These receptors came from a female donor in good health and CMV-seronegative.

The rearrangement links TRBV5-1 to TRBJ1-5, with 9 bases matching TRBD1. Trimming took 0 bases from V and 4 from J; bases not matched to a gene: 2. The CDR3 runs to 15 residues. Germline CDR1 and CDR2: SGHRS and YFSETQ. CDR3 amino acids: CASSLDGTGNQPQHF. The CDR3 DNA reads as TGCGCCAGCAGCTTGGATGGGACAGGGAATCAGCCCCAGCATTTT.

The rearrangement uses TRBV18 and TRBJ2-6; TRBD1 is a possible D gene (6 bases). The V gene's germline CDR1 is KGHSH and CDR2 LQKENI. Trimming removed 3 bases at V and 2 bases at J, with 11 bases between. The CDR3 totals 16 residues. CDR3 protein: CASSPGPGAGANVLTF. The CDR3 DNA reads TGTGCCAGCTCACCGGGCCCAGGGGCTGGGGCCAACGTCCTGACTTTC.

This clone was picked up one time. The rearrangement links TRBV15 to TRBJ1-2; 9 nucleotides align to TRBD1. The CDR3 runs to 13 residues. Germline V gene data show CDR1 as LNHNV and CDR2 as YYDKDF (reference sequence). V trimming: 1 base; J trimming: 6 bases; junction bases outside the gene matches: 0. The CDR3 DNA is TGTGCCACCAGCAGAGGACAGGGGGATGGCTACACCTTC. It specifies CATSRGQGDGYTF.

CDR3: CASSPPGQDHSGANVLTF. The CDR3 DNA is TGTGCCAGCAGCCCCCCGGGACAGGACCACTCTGGGGCCAACGTCCTGACTTTC. The chain combines TRBV7-9 with TRBJ2-6; TRBD1 matches 8 bases. The trim removed 5 bases at V and 0 bases at J, leaving 9 bases unmatched. This CDR3 is built from 18 residues. CDR1 SEHNR and CDR2 FQNEAQ come from the germline V gene (reference sequence).

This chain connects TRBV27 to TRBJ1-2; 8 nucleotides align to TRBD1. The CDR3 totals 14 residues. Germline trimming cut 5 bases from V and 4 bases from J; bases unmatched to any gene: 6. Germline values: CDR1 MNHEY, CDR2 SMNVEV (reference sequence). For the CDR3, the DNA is TGTGCCAGCAGTCCTGACAGGGGCCCCTATGGCTACACCTTC. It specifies CASSPDRGPYGYTF.

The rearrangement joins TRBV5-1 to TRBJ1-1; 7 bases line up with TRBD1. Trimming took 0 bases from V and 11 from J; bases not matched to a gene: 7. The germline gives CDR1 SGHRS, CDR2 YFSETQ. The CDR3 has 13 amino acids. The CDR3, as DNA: TGCGCCAGCAGCTTGGGGACAGGATGGGGCGCTTTCTTT. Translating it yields CASSLGTGWGAFF.

CDR3 residues: CASVVPGWRGYTF. CDR3 bases: TGTGCTAGTGTCGTCCCAGGGTGGCGAGGCTACACCTTC. The rearrangement joins TRBV12-5 to TRBJ1-2, with D perhaps TRBD1 (5 bases). Trimming cost V 7 bases and J 8 bases, with 17 bases left between them. The CDR3 contains 13 residues. Germline-derived CDR1 and CDR2 are LGHNT and FRNRAP.

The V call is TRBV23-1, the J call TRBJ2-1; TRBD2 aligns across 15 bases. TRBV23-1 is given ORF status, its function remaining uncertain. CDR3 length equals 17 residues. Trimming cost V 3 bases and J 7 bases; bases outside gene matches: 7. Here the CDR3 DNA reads TGCGCCAGCAGTCACCCCGGGACTAGCGGGGGGCCGAATGAGCAGTTCTTC. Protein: CASSHPGTSGGPNEQFF.

CDR3 in amino acids: CASSKGQDLSYTF. In DNA form, the CDR3 reads TGTGCCAGTAGTAAGGGACAGGATCTCAGCTACACCTTC. The chain has TRBV19 and TRBJ1-2, with 8 nucleotides matching TRBD1. Per germline, CDR1 LNHDA and CDR2 SQIVND (reference sequence). The junction had 7 bases not matched to a gene; V was cut back by 4 bases and J by 9 bases. There are 13 residues in the CDR3.

The CDR3 nucleotides read TGCAGCGCCCTTACTGACTACAATGAGCAGTTCTTC. Translation gives CSALTDYNEQFF. The chain combines TRBV29-1 with TRBJ2-1; no clear D. V gave up 7 bases and J gave up 3 bases, with 10 bases separating them. The CDR3 is made up of 12 amino acids. Germline values: CDR1 SQVTM, CDR2 ANQGSEA.

CDR3 nucleotides: TGTGCCAGCAGTGAATCTCCGCGGGCCAATCAGCCCCAGCATTTT. This codes for CASSESPRANQPQHF. The V call is TRBV2, the J call TRBJ1-5, with D hard to call. The CDR3 length is 15 residues. Germline V gene data show CDR1 as SNHLY and CDR2 as FYNNEI. V dropped 2 bases and J dropped 3 bases, with 11 bases sitting between them.

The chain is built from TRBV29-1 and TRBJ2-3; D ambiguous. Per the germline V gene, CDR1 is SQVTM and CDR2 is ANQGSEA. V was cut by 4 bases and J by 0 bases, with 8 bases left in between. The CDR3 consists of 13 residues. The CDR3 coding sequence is TGCAGCGTTGTAACAGATAGCACAGATACGCAGTATTTT. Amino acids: CSVVTDSTDTQYF.

The CDR3 sequence: CASIHFPGDTEAFF. CDR3 bases: TGTGCCAGCATCCACTTCCCCGGGGATACTGAAGCTTTCTTT. The chain has TRBV28 and TRBJ1-1, with unresolved D. The CDR3 runs to 14 residues. Looked up from germline, CDR1 is MDHEN and CDR2 is SYDVKM. The ends were cut back, 7 bases at V and 5 bases at J, with 17 bases in the middle.

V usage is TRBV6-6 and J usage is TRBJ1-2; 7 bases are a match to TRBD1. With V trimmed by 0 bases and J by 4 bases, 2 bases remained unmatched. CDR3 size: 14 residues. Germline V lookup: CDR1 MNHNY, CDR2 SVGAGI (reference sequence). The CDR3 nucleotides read TGTGCCAGCAGTTACTCACCAGGGGGCTATGGCTACACCTTC. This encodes CASSYSPGGYGYTF.

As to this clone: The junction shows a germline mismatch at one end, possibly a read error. DNA for the CDR3: TGTGCCATCAGTGACCCGGGGGAGAACACTGAAGCTTTCTTT. It yields the protein CAISDPGENTEAFF. The rearrangement uses TRBV6-5 and TRBJ1-1; TRBD1 might be the D (5 bases). This CDR3 is built from 14 residues. The germline gives CDR1 MNHEY, CDR2 SVGAGI.

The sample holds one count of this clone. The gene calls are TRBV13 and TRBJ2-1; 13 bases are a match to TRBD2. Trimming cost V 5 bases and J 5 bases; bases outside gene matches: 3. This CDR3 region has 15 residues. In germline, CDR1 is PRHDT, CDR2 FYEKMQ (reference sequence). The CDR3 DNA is TGTGCCAGCAGCCAGGGACTAGCGGGACACAATGAGCAGTTCTTC. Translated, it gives CASSQGLAGHNEQFF. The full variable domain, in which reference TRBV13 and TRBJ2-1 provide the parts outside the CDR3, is AAGVIQSPRHLIKEKRETATLKCYPIPRHDTVYWYQQGPGQDPQFLISFYEKMQSDKGSIPDRFSAQQFSDYHSELNMSSLELGDSALYFCASSQGLAGHNEQFFGPGTRLTVL.

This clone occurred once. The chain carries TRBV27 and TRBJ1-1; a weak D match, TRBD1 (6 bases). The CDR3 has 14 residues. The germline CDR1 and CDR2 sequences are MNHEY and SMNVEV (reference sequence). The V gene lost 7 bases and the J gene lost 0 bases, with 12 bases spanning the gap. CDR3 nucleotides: TGTGCCAGCAAGACGACAGGTATGAACACTGAAGCTTTCTTT. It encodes CASKTTGMNTEAFF.

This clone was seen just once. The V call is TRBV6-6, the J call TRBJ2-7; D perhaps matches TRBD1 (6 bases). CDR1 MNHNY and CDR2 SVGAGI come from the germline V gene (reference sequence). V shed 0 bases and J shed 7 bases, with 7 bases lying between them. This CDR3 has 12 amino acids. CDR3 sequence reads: CASSYSGTEQYF. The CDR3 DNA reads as TGTGCCAGCAGTTACTCCGGGACAGAGCAGTACTTC.

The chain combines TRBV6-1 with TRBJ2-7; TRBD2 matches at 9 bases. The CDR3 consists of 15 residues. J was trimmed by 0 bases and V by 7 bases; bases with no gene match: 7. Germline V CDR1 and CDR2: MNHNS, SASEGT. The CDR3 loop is CASMRTSASSYEQYF. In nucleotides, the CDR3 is TGTGCCAGCATGAGGACTAGCGCCTCCTCCTACGAGCAGTACTTC.

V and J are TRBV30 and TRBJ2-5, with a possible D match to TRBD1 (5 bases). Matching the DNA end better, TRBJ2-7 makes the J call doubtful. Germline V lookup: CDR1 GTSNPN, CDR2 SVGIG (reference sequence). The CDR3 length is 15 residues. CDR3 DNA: TGTGCCTGGAGTTCGGTAGGGGCCGACTCCTACGAGCAGTACTTC. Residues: CAWSSVGADSYEQYF.

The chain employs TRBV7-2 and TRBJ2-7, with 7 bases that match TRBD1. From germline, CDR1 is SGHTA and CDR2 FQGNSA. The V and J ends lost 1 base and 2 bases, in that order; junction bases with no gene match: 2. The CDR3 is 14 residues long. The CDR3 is CASSLGGQAYEQYF. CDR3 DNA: TGTGCCAGCAGCTTAGGTGGACAGGCCTACGAGCAGTACTTC.